The 5 T cell receptor beta chains given below trace back to one sample, sequenced in a study of blood T cells in healthy people across ages. A J-beta primer mix and a sample-barcoded 5' primer were used in a second PCR of roughly 7 to 12 cycles. MiXCR, applied by TCRdb to the 5' RACE reads, yields one record per CDR3 protein. The sample lists fewer than 800,000 distinct CDR3 sequences, about 30% occurring once. Sequenced input: blood. The receptors were sampled from a woman aged 80 or over in good health.

The genes are TRBV20-1 and TRBJ2-3, with D perhaps matching TRBD2 (6 bases). Germline V gene lookup returns CDR1 DFQATT and CDR2 SNEGSKA (reference sequence). The CDR3 spans 15 residues. Trimming pared 3 bases from V and 1 base from J, leaving 14 bases between. Here the CDR3 DNA reads TGCAGTGCTAGGTTAGCGGATGGTGGCACAGATACGCAGTATTTT. It encodes CSARLADGGTDTQYF.

J is TRBJ2-2 and V is TRBV12-3 or TRBV12-4; a possible D gene is TRBD1 (6 bases). The ends were cut back, 8 bases at V and 1 base at J, with 11 bases in the middle. This CDR3 has 14 amino acids. The CDR3 reads CASLSDRNTGELFF. For the CDR3, the DNA is TGTGCCAGCCTATCGGACAGGAACACCGGGGAGCTGTTTTTT.

At least ten counts were recorded for this clonotype. A read error may explain this, as a much larger clone is one base away. The rearrangement uses TRBV20-1 and TRBJ2-1; 13 positions match TRBD2. The end of the DNA is better explained by TRBJ2-7, so the J call may be wrong. This CDR3 comprises 16 residues. The germline V gene has CDR1 DFQATT and CDR2 SNEGSKA (reference sequence). The CDR3, as DNA: TGCAGTGCTAGAGGACTAGCGGGGGGCTCCTACAATGAGCAGTACTTC. As protein: CSARGLAGGSYNEQYF.

A few counts support this clonotype. The J gene is TRBJ1-5, the V gene TRBV28; 10 bases align to TRBD1. The length of the CDR3 is 15 residues. Germline V gene lookup returns CDR1 MDHEN and CDR2 SYDVKM. Trimming cost V 4 bases and J 5 bases; bases outside gene matches: 5. CDR3 protein: CASSSPGQGHQPQHF. The CDR3 DNA is TGTGCCAGCAGTTCCCCGGGACAGGGGCATCAGCCCCAGCATTTT.

To note about this clonotype: One base away lies a much larger clone, so this may be a sequencing read error. The chain joins TRBV11-1 to TRBJ2-7; 7 bases line up with TRBD1. The CDR3 is made up of 15 amino acids. Germline-derived CDR1 and CDR2 are SGHAT and FQDESV (reference sequence). Here the CDR3 DNA reads TGTGCCGGCAGCCCATTCACAGGGGCGGCCTACGAGCAGTACTTC. Protein product: CAGSPFTGAAYEQYF.